This is a list of T cell receptor beta chains from one sample in a study of blood T cell repertoires in COVID-19. Generated by immunoSEQ multiplex PCR, the TCRdb table keeps only in-frame clones and is missing some. This table has about 80,000 clones, 87% appearing once. The specimen sequenced was peripheral blood. Receptors were obtained from a young man with acute or convalescent COVID-19. Both conserved end residues are part of each CDR3. Fields, in order: V gene, J gene, clone size, D gene, CDR3 DNA, CDR3 protein. The D gene is left open where the match is weak. Size is stated for part of the rows, as once, few or many counts, or as a class when the clone is expanded.

>TRBV28|TRBJ2-7|NA|NA
TGTGCCAGCAGTTCCGGGAAGGCCTACGAGCAGTACTTC
CASSSGKAYEQYF
>TRBV6-5|TRBJ2-2|NA|TRBD2
TGTGCCAGCAGTTACTCGACTAGCGGGAGCACCGGGGAGCTGTTTTTT
CASSYSTSGSTGELFF
>TRBV10-1|TRBJ2-1|NA|TRBD2
TGCGCCAGCAGTGAGGGTAGGGTAGCGGGAGCCTTCAATGAGCAGTTCTTC
CASSEGRVAGAFNEQFF
>TRBV6-5|TRBJ1-5|NA|TRBD1
TGTGCCAGCAGCCGGACAGGGGTGGGCAATCAGCCCCAGCATTTT
CASSRTGVGNQPQHF
>TRBV28|TRBJ2-7|few|NA
TGTGCCAGCAGTCTAGAGGAGTCCTACGAGCAGTACTTC
CASSLEESYEQYF
>TRBV18|TRBJ2-7|once|NA
TGTGCCAGCTCACCAAGACAGAGTTACGAGCAGTACTTC
CASSPRQSYEQYF
>TRBV12-3/TRBV12-4|TRBJ2-5|NA|TRBD1
TGTGCCAGCACAGGGGGTGAGACCCAGTACTTC
CASTGGETQYF
>TRBV6-5|TRBJ2-7|NA|TRBD1
TGTGCCAGCAGGAACAGGGGGCAAACTTACGAGCAGTACTTC
CASRNRGQTYEQYF
>TRBV28|TRBJ2-7|NA|TRBD2
TGTGCCAGCAGGGCAGCGGGAACCAACGAGCAGTACTTC
CASRAAGTNEQYF
>TRBV9|TRBJ2-1|NA|NA
TGTGCCAGCAGCGTAGCACAGGATGAGCAGTTCTTC
CASSVAQDEQFF
>TRBV6-5|TRBJ1-2|few|TRBD1
TGTGCCAGCAATCCCTCCGGGACAGGGAGCTATGGCTACACCTTC
CASNPSGTGSYGYTF
>TRBV20-1|TRBJ1-1|NA|NA
TGCAGTGCCACTCCAAACACTGAAGCTTTCTTT
CSATPNTEAFF
>TRBV6-5|TRBJ2-3|NA|NA
TGTGCCAGCAGCCCCTACCTAGAACCAGATACGCAGTATTTT
CASSPYLEPDTQYF
>TRBV6-5|TRBJ2-5|NA|TRBD2
TGTGCCGGAAAGGGAGAAGCGGGAGACTCAGAGACCCAGTACTTC
CAGKGEAGDSETQYF
>TRBV9|TRBJ2-3|NA|NA
TGTGCCAGCAGCGTAGCCCCTAGCAGCACAGATACGCAGTATTTT
CASSVAPSSTDTQYF
>TRBV5-1|TRBJ2-4|NA|TRBD1
TGCGCCAGCAGCAGAACGGGACAGCAAAACATTCAGTACTTC
CASSRTGQQNIQYF
>TRBV9|TRBJ2-2|once|NA
TGTGCCAGCAAAAGCTCGAACACCGGGGAGCTGTTTTTT
CASKSSNTGELFF
>TRBV30|TRBJ2-2|NA|NA
TGTGCCTGGAGTCTCATCACAGGTGGCCCCGGGGAGCTGTTTTTT
CAWSLITGGPGELFF
>TRBV19|TRBJ1-1|NA|NA
TGTGCCAGTAGCGACCTTGGGACTGGGACTGAAGCTTTCTTT
CASSDLGTGTEAFF